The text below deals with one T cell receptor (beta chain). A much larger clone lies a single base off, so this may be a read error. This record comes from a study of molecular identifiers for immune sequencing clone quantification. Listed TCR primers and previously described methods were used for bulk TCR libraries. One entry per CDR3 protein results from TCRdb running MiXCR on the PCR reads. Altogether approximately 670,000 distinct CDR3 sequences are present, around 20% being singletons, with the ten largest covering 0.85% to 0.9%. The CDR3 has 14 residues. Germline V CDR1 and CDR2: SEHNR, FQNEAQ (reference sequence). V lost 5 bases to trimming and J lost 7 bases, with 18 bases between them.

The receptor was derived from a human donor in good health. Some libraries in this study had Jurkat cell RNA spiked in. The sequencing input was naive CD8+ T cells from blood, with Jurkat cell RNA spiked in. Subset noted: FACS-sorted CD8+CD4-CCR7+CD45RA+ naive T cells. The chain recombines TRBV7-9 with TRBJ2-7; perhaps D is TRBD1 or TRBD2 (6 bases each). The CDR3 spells CASSTPGAYNEQYF. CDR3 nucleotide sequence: TGTGCCAGCAGCACCCCGGGGGCCTACAATGAGCAGTACTTC.